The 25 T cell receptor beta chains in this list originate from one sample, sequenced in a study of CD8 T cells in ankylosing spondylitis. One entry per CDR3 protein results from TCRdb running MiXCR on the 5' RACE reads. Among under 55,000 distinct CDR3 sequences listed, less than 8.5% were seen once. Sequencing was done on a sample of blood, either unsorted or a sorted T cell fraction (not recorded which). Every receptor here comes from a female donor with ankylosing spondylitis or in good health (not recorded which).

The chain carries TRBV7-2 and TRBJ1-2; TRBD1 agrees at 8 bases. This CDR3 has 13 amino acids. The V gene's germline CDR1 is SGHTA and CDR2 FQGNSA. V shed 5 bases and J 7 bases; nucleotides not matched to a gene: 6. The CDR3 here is CASSVAGGIGYTF. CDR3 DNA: TGTGCCAGCAGCGTGGCAGGGGGCATTGGCTACACCTTC.

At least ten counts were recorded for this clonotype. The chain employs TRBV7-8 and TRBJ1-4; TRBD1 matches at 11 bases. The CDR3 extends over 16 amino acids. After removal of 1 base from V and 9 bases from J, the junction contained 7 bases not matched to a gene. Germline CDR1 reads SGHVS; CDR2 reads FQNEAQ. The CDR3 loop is CASSLGGGTGGKKLFF. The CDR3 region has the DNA TGTGCCAGCAGCTTAGGAGGGGGGACAGGGGGGAAAAAACTGTTTTTT.

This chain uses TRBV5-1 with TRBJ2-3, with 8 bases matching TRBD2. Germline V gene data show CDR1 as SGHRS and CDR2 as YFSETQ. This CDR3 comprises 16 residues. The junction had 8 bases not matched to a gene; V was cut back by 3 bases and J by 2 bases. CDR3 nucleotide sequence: TGCGCCAGCAGCTCAGAGGCGACTAGCGACACAGATACGCAGTATTTT. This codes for CASSSEATSDTDTQYF.

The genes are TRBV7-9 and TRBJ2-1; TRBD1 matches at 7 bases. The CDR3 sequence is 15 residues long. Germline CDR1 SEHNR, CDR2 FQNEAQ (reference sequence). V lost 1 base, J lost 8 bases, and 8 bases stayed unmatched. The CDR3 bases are TGTGCCAGCAGCTTAGATCCCGCAGGGGGTGATGAGCAGTTCTTC. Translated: CASSLDPAGGDEQFF.

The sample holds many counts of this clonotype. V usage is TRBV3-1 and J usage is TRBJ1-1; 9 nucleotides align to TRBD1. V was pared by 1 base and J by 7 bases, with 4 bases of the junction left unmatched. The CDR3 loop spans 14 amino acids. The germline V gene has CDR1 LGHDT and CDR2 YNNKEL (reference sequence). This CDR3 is CASSQGTGEVEAFF. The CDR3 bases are TGTGCCAGCAGCCAAGGGACAGGGGAAGTTGAAGCTTTCTTT.

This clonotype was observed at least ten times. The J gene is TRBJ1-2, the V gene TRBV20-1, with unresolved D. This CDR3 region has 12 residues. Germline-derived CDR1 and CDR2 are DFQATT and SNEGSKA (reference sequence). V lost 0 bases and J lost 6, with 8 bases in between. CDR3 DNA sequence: TGCAGTGCTAGAGAAGGATTAGATGGCTACACCTTC. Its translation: CSAREGLDGYTF.

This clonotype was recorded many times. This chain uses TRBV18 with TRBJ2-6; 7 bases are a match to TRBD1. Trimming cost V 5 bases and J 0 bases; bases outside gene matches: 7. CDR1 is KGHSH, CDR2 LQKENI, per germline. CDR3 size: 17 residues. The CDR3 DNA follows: TGTGCCAGCTCAGCACGGGACAGCGACTCTGGGGCCAACGTCCTGACTTTC. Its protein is CASSARDSDSGANVLTF.

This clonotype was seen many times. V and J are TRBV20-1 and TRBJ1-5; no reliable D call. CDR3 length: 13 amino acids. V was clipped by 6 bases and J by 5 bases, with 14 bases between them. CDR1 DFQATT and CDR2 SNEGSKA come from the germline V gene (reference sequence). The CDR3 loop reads CSAPGPFDQPQHF. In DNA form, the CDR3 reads TGCAGTGCACCCGGACCGTTTGATCAGCCCCAGCATTTT.

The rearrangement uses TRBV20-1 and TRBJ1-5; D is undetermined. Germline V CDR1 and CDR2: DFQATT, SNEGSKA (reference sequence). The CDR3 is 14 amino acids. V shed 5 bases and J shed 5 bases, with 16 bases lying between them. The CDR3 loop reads CSAVGQHKDQPQHF. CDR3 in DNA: TGCAGTGCTGTCGGTCAACACAAGGATCAGCCCCAGCATTTT.

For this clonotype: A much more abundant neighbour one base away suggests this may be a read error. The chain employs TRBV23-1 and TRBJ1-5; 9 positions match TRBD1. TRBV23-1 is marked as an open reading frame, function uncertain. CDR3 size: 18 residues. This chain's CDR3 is CVSSQSKAGTGLNQPQHF. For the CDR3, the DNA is TGCGTCAGCAGTCAATCCAAAGCCGGGACAGGGCTTAATCAGCCCCAGCATTTT.

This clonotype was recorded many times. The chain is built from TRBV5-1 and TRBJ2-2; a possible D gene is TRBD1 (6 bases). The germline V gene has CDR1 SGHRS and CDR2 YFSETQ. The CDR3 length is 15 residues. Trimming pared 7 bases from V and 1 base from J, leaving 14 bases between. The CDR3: CASRRGALNTGELFF. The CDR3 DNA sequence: TGCGCCAGCCGCAGGGGAGCCTTGAACACCGGGGAGCTGTTTTTT.

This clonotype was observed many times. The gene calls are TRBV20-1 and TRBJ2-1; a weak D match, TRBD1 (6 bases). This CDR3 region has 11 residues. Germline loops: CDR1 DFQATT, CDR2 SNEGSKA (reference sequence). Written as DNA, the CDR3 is TGCAGCCCAACTCAGGGGAATGAGCAGTTCTTC. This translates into CSPTQGNEQFF.

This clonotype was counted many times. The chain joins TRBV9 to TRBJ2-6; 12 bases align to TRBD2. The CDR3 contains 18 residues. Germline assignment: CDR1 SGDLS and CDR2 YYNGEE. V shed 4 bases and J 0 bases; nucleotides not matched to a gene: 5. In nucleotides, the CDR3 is TGTGCCAGCAGCCCTCGGACTAGCGGGGCCTCTGGGGCCAACGTCCTGACTTTC. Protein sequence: CASSPRTSGASGANVLTF.

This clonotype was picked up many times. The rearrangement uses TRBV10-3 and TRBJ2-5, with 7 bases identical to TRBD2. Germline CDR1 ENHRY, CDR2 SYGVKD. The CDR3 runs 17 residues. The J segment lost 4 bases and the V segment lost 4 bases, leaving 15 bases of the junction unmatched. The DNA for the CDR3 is TGTGCCATCAGTGGGGGGACTACGTCTCCGGGTTTAGAGACCCAGTACTTC. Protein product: CAISGGTTSPGLETQYF.

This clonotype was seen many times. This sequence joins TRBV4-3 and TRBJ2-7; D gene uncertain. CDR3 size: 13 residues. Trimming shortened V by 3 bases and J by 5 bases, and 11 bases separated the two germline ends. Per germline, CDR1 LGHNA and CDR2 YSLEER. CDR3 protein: CASSQERAHEQYF. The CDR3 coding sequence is TGCGCCAGCAGCCAGGAAAGAGCCCACGAGCAGTACTTC.

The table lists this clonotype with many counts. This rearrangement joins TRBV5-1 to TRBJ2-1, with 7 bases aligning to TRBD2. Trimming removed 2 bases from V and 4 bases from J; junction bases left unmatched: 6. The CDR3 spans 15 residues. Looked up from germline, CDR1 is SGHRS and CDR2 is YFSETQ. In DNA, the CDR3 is TGCGCCAGCAGCTTAGCGGGGATAACTTACAATGAGCAGTTCTTC. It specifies CASSLAGITYNEQFF.

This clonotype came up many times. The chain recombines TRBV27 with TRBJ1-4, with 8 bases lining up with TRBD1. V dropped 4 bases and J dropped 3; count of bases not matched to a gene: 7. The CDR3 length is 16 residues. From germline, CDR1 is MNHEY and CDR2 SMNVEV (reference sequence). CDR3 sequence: CASSYDRGRANEKLFF. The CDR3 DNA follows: TGTGCCAGCAGTTACGACAGGGGTCGGGCTAATGAAAAACTGTTTTTT.

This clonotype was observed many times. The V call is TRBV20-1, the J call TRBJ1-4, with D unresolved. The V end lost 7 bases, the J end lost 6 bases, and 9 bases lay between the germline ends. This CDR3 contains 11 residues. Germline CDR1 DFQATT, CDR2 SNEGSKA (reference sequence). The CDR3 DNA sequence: TGCAGTGTGTGGCTATATGAAAAACTGTTTTTT. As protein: CSVWLYEKLFF.

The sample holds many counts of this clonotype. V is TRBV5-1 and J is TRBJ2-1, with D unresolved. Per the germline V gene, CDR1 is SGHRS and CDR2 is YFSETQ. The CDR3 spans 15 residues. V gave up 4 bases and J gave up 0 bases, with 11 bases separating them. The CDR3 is CASSPDTSSYNEQFF. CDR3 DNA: TGCGCCAGCAGCCCAGACACGAGCTCCTACAATGAGCAGTTCTTC.

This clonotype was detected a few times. The CDR3 loop is CASSSGGASAGELFF. In DNA, the CDR3 is TGTGCCAGCAGCTCGGGGGGGGCTAGCGCCGGGGAGCTGTTTTTT. The chain links TRBV28 to TRBJ2-2, with 8 nucleotides matching TRBD2. The length of the CDR3 is 15 residues. Germline CDR1 and CDR2: MDHEN and SYDVKM. Trimming at V came to 6 bases and at J to 6 bases, leaving 9 bases not matched to a gene.

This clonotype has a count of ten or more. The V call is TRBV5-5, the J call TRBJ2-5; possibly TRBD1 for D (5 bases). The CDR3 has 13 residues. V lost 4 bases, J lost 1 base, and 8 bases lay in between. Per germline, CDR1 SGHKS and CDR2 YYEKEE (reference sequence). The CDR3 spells CASSLDSQETQYF. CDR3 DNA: TGTGCCAGCAGCCTCGACAGCCAAGAGACCCAGTACTTC.

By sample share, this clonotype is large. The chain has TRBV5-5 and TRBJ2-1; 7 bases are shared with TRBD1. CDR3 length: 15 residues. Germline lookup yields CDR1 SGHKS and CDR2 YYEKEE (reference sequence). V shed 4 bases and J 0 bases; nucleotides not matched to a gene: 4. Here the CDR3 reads CASSTRDSSYNEQFF. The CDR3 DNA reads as TGTGCCAGCAGCACCCGGGACAGCTCCTACAATGAGCAGTTCTTC.

This chain's CDR3 is CASSYYGELFF. CDR3 bases: TGTGCCAGCAGTTACTACGGGGAGCTGTTTTTT. This chain connects TRBV6-5 to TRBJ2-2; D is unclear. The CDR3 has 11 amino acids. V was trimmed by 1 base and J by 7 bases, leaving 1 base between them. Looked up from germline, CDR1 is MNHEY and CDR2 is SVGAGI.

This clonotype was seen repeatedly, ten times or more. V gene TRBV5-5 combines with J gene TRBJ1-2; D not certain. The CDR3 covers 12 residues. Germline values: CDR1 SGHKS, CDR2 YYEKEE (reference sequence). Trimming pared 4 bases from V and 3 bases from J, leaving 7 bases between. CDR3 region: CASSIKDYGYTF. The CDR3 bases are TGTGCCAGCAGCATTAAGGACTATGGCTACACCTTC.

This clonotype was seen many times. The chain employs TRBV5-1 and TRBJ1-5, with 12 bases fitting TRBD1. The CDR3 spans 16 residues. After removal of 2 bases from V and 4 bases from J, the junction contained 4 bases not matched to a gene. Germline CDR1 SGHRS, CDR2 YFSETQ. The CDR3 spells CASSFGTGGLNQPQHF. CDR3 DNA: TGCGCCAGCAGCTTCGGGACAGGGGGCCTAAATCAGCCCCAGCATTTT.